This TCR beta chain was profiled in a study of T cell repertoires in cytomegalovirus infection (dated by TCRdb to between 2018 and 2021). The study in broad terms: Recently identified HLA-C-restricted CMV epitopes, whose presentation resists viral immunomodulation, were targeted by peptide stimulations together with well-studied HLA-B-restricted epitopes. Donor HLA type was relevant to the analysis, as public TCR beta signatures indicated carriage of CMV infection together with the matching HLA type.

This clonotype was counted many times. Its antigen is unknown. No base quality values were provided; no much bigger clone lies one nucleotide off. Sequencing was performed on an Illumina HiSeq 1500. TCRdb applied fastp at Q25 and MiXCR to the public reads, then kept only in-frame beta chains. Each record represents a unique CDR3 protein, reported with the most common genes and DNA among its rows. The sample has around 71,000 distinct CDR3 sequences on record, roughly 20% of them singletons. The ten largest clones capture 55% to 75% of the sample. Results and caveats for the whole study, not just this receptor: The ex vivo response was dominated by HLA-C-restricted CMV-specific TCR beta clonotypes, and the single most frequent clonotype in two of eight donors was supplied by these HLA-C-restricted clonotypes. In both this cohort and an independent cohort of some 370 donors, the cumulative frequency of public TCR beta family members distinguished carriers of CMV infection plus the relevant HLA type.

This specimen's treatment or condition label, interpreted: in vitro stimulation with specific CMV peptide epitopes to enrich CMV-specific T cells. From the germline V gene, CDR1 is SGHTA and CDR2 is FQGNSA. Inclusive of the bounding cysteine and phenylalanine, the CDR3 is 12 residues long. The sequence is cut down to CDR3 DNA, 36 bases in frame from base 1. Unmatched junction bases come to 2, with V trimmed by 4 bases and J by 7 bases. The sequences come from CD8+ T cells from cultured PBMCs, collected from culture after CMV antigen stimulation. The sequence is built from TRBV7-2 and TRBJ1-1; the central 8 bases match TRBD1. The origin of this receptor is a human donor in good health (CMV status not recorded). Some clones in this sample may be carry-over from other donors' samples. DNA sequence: TGTGCCAGCAGCTATGGGACAGGTGAAGCTTTCTTT. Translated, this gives CASSYGTGEAFF.